The next 9 T cell receptor beta chains were all read from a single sample in a study of regulatory T cells in long-lasting Graves disease. The time point was: newly diagnosed GD, antithyroid drugs for less than 3 months. PBMC RNA served as the TCR library source. Through Arm-PCR of CDR3 regions and iRepertoire HTBI primers, TCR beta libraries were built. One entry per CDR3 protein results from TCRdb running MiXCR on the multiplex PCR reads. Among roughly 350,000 distinct CDR3 sequences listed, 16% were seen once. These same records also appear under a second study, on T cells in Graves' hyperthyroidism and ophthalmopathy.

Source: peripheral blood mononuclear cells (PBMCs), taken at new diagnosis, from a patient treated with antithyroid drugs. The receptor set was obtained from a man aged 40-50 years with Graves disease.

This clonotype was seen many times. The chain employs TRBV7-2 and TRBJ2-1, with D unresolved. From germline, CDR1 is SGHTA and CDR2 FQGNSA. The CDR3 has 13 amino acids. Trimming left V 6 bases short and J 5 bases short, with 11 bases between. The CDR3 DNA sequence: TGTGCCAGCAGTTTGGGCCCCAACAATGAGCAGTTCTTC. It yields the protein CASSLGPNNEQFF.

This clonotype was recorded at least ten times. This chain links TRBV12-3 or TRBV12-4 with TRBJ1-1; TRBD1 matches 8 bases. J lost 1 base, V lost 5 bases, and 9 bases had no gene match. This CDR3 is 16 amino acids long. CDR3 amino acids: CASSPHRDRRNTEAFF. For the CDR3, the DNA is TGTGCCAGCAGTCCTCACCGGGACAGGAGGAACACTGAAGCTTTCTTT.

In its sample, this clonotype was seen many times. The chain carries TRBV30 and TRBJ1-4, with D maybe TRBD1 (5 bases). CDR3 length equals 14 residues. CDR1 and CDR2 (germline): GTSNPN, SVGIG (reference sequence). The V end lost 2 bases, the J end lost 7 bases, and 14 bases lay between the germline ends. CDR3 DNA sequence: TGTGCCTGGAGTAGGGGCCAGGATCGTGAAAAACTGTTTTTT. Translating it yields CAWSRGQDREKLFF.

This clonotype occurred many times. V usage is TRBV3-1 and J usage is TRBJ2-1; 8 nucleotides match TRBD2. The CDR3 has 15 residues. Germline V gene lookup returns CDR1 LGHDT and CDR2 YNNKEL (reference sequence). With V trimmed by 1 base and J by 8 bases, 7 bases remained unmatched. The CDR3 nucleotides are TGTGCCAGCAGCCAAGTGAGACTAGCGTTCCATGAGCAGTTCTTC. Its translation: CASSQVRLAFHEQFF.

This clonotype was observed a handful of times. A much larger clone is a single base away; this may be a read error. This sequence joins TRBV7-3 and TRBJ2-3; D is perhaps TRBD1 or TRBD2 (5 bases each). The CDR3 extends over 15 amino acids. Germline lookup yields CDR1 SGHTA and CDR2 FQGTGA. The CDR3 bases are TGTGCCAGCAGCTCACGACAGAGGGGCACAGATACGCGGTATTTT. It yields the protein CASSSRQRGTDTRYF.

This clonotype has just a few counts. V usage is TRBV4-1 and J usage is TRBJ1-1; D is unclear. Between the trimmed V and J ends, which lost 1 base and 5 bases, there was a span of 11 bases. This CDR3 is 14 amino acids long. Per germline, CDR1 MGHRA and CDR2 YSYEKL. Here the CDR3 reads CASSQVETRTEAFF. In DNA, the CDR3 is TGCGCCAGCAGCCAAGTTGAGACCCGGACTGAAGCTTTCTTT.

In this sample, this clonotype turned up many times. The chain joins TRBV28 to TRBJ2-5, with TRBD2 identical over 7 bases. V was clipped by 5 bases and J by 1 base; unmatched bases: 10. CDR3 length: 16 residues. Per germline, CDR1 MDHEN and CDR2 SYDVKM. CDR3 bases: TGTGCCAGCAGTCGGCTCGGGCGGGGGTTCCAAGAGACCCAGTACTTC. It is translated as CASSRLGRGFQETQYF.

This clonotype was observed a handful of times. The chain links TRBV6-1 to TRBJ1-6, with 9 bases matching TRBD1. This CDR3 is 16 amino acids long. The germline CDR1 and CDR2 sequences are MNHNS and SASEGT. The J segment lost 4 bases and the V segment lost 6 bases, leaving 7 bases of the junction unmatched. This CDR3 reads CASRIPGTGYNSPLHF. The DNA of the CDR3 is TGTGCCAGCAGAATACCCGGGACAGGGTATAATTCACCCCTCCACTTT.

This clonotype came up many times. The chain couples TRBV11-3 to TRBJ2-1; the D call may be TRBD1 or TRBD2 (5 bases each). Germline-derived CDR1 and CDR2 are SGHNT and YENEEA. This CDR3 region has 15 residues. Trimming pared 0 bases from V and 4 bases from J, leaving 10 bases between. The CDR3 DNA reads as TGTGCCAGCAGCTTAGACGGGGCCGCATACAATGAGCAGTTCTTC. It is translated as CASSLDGAAYNEQFF.